This paragraph reports one TCR beta chain. The sample belongs to a study of T cells expressing NK-cell markers. Across the study: Seropositivity for HCMV was found in seven of the eight sequenced donors, with one seronegative.

From the 5' RACE reads, TCRdb lists one entry per CDR3 protein and no DNA. The sample has 440,000 or so distinct CDR3 sequences. Germline CDR1 reads MDHEN; CDR2 reads SYDVKM. The CDR3 runs to 15 residues. Sequencing used blood T cells: a sorted CD56 or NKG2C T cell subset, CD4+ or CD8+ T cells, or bulk PBMC T cells (not recorded which). This rearrangement joins TRBV28 to TRBJ2-5; TCRdb names TRBD2, which stays unverified in the absence of DNA. The origin of this receptor is a woman between 18 and 75 years old in good health. The CDR3 protein is CASRPQDKHQETQYF.